This T cell receptor beta chain was obtained from a study of CD8 T cells in Susac syndrome. The germline gives CDR1 SGDLS, CDR2 YYNGEE. The V and J ends lost 4 bases and 7 bases respectively, with 9 bases between them. This CDR3 spans 12 amino acids. Reverse transcription of roughly 0.5 to 1 ug RNA used random hexamers. One entry per CDR3 protein, called by TCRdb with MiXCR from the immunoSEQ multiplex PCR reads. The sample shows under 200,000 distinct CDR3 sequences, 90% to 95% of them seen only once. Sequencing used CD4+ T cells from PBMCs. The receptor was derived from a human donor with Susac syndrome. The chain recombines TRBV9 with TRBJ2-1; D unclear. The chain's CDR3 is CASSLQGNEQFF. The CDR3 nucleotides are TGTGCCAGCAGCCTCCAAGGAAATGAGCAGTTCTTC.